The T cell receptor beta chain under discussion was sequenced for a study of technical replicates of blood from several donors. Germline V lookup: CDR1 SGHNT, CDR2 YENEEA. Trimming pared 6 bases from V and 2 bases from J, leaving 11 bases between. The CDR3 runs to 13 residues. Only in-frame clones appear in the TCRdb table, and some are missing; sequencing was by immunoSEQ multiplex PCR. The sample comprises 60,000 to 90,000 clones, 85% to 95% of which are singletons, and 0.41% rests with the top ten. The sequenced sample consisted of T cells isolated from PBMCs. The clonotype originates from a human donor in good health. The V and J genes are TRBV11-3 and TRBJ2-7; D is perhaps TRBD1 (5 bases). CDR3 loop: CASSLGVPYEQYF. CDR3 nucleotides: TGTGCCAGCAGTCTAGGGGTCCCCTACGAGCAGTACTTC.